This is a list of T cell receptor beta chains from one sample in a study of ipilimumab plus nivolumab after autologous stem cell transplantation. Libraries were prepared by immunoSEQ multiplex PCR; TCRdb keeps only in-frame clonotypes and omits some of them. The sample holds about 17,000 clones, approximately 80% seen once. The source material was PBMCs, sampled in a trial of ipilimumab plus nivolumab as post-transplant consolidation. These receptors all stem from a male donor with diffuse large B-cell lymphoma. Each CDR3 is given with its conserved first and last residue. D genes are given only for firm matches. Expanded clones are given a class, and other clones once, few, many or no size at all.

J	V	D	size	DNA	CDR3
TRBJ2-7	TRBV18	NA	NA	TGTGCCAGCTCGCCCCCCGGGACCCTTAGAGGCTACGAGCAGTACTTC	CASSPPGTLRGYEQYF
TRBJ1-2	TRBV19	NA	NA	TGTGCCAGTAGTATAGCCCAAAGTGGCTACACCTTC	CASSIAQSGYTF
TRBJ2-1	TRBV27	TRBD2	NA	TGTGCCAGCAAAGGACTAGAGGATTCAGAGGAGCAGTTCTTC	CASKGLEDSEEQFF
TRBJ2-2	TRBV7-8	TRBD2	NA	TGTGCCAGCAGCTTAGCGCGATATCAGCGGGGGCAGCCGAACACCGGGGAGCTGTTTTTT	CASSLARYQRGQPNTGELFF
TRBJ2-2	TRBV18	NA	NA	TGTGCCAGCTCAGCACAGAACACCGGGGAGCTGTTTTTT	CASSAQNTGELFF
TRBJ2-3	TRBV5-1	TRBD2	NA	TGCGCCAGCAGTTCCGGGACTACGGATACGCAGTATTTT	CASSSGTTDTQYF
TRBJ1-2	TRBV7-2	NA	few	TGTGCCAGCAGCTTTGACAGGCAAGGCGGGTTCGATTATGGCTACACCTTC	CASSFDRQGGFDYGYTF
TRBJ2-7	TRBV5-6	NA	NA	TGTGCCAGCAGCTTGGGCGGGACACATTCCTACGAGCAGTACTTC	CASSLGGTHSYEQYF
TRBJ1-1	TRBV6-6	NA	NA	TGTGCCAGCAGGCCCCTGGGCAAGAACACTGAAGCTTTCTTT	CASRPLGKNTEAFF
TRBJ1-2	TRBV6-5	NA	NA	TGTGCCAGCAGTTACTTCCGCGGGGCCGGAGGCTACACCTTC	CASSYFRGAGGYTF
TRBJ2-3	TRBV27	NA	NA	TGTGCCAGCAGTTTAGGAGGTCCCGGAGGAGATACGCAGTATTTT	CASSLGGPGGDTQYF
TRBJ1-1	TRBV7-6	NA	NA	TGTGCCAGCAGCTTAGTGGATGCGGACACTGAAGCTTTCTTT	CASSLVDADTEAFF
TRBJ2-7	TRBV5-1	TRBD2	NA	TGCGCCAGCAGCTTGGTAGCGGGGTATGGCGAGCAGTACTTC	CASSLVAGYGEQYF
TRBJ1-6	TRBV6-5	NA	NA	TGTGCCAGCAGTTACTCGGACCTAGGCAGTTCACCCCTCCACTTT	CASSYSDLGSSPLHF
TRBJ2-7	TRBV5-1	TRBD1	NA	TGCGCCAGCAGCTCGGACAGGGGCTCCTACGAGCAGTACTTC	CASSSDRGSYEQYF
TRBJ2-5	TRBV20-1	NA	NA	TGCAGTGCCACTCTAGAGACCCAGTACTTC	CSATLETQYF
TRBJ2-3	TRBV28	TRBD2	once	TGTGCCAGCACGGGACTAGCGGGGGGGGTAGTGCAGTATTTT	CASTGLAGGVVQYF
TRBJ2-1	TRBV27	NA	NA	TGTGCCAGCACCGCAAGAAGGCGGGACAACAATGAGCAGTTCTTC	CASTARRRDNNEQFF
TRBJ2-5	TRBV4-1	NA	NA	TGCGCCAGCAGCCAAGGGGCGGGGGCGACGGAGACCCAGTACTTC	CASSQGAGATETQYF
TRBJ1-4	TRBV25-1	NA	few	TGTGCCAGCAGTGACTCCGGGACAACTAATGAAAAACTGTTTTTT	CASSDSGTTNEKLFF
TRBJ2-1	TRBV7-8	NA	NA	TGTGCCAGCAGCTACGACAGTCCTGGTGAGCAGTTCTTC	CASSYDSPGEQFF
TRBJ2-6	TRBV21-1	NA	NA	TGTGCCAGCAGCAAAGGGCCCCGGGCAGACCACCCCTCTGGGGCCAACGTCCTGACTTTC	CASSKGPRADHPSGANVLTF
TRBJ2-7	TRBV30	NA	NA	TGTGCCTGGAGTGTACCGGTTGACGAGCAGTACTTC	CAWSVPVDEQYF
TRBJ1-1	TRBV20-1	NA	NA	TGCAGTGCGCCGGGGAACACTGAAGCTTTCTTT	CSAPGNTEAFF
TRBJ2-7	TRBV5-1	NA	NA	TGCGCCAGCAGCTCTCCAAGGGGCCGGAACGAGCAGTACTTC	CASSSPRGRNEQYF
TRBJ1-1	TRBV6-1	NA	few	TGTGCCAGCACCGAAACGAGGAACACTGAAGCTTTCTTT	CASTETRNTEAFF
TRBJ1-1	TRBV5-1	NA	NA	TGCGCCAGCCGGAGGGAAAATGAAGCTTTCTTT	CASRRENEAFF
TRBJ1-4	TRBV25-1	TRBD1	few	TGTGCCAGCAGTGACTCCGGGACAGGGTGGGAAAAACTGTTTTTT	CASSDSGTGWEKLFF
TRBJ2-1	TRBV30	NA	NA	TGTGCCTGGAGTGTCCCTAGGACCCTTCACAATGAGCAGTTCTTC	CAWSVPRTLHNEQFF
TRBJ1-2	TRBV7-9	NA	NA	TGTGCCAGCAGCCCATCCGTCACGAGGGGCTACACCTTC	CASSPSVTRGYTF
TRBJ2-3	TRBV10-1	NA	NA	TGCGCCAGCAGTGAGTCGTTGCAGGGGACAGATACGCAGTATTTT	CASSESLQGTDTQYF
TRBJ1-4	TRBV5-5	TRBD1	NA	TGTGCCAGCAGCTTGGGGACAGGGGGTGAAAAACTGTTTTTT	CASSLGTGGEKLFF
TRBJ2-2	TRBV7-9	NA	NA	TGTGCCAGCAGCTCCGTAATGGGGAGCACCGGGGAGCTGTTTTTT	CASSSVMGSTGELFF
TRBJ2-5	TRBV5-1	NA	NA	TGCGCCAGCAGCTTGGAGGGGCGGGAGACCCAGTACTTC	CASSLEGRETQYF
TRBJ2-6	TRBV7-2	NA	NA	TGTGCCAGCAGCCCCCTCGGGAGCGCGGTAATGACTTTC	CASSPLGSAVMTF
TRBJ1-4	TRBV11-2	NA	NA	TGTGCCAGCAGCTTAGGGACGGAAAATGAAAAACTGTTTTTT	CASSLGTENEKLFF
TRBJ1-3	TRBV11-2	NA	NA	TGTGCCAGCAGCCCGGCCTCCTGGGAAACTGGAAACACCATATATTTT	CASSPASWETGNTIYF
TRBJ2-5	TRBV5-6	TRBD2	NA	TGTGCCAGCAGTTTAAAGCGGGGGAGGGAGACCCAGTACTTC	CASSLKRGRETQYF
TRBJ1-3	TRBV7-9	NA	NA	TGTGCCATCAAACAGGCATCTGGAAACACCATATATTTT	CAIKQASGNTIYF
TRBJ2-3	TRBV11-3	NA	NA	TGTGCCAGCAGCTTAGATTTGAGCACAGATACGCAGTATTTT	CASSLDLSTDTQYF